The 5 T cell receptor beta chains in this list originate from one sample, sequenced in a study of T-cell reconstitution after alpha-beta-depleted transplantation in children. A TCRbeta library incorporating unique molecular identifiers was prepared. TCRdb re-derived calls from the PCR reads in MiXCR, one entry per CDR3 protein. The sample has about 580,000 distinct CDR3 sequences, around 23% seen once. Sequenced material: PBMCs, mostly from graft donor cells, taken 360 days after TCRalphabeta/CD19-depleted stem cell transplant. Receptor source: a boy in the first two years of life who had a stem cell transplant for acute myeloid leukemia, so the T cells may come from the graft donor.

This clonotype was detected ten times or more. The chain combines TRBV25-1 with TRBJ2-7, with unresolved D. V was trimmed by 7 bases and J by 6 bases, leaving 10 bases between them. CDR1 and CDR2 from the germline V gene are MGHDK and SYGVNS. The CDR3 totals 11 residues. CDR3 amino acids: CASKDLGEQYF. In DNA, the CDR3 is TGTGCCAGCAAGGACCTGGGCGAGCAGTACTTC.

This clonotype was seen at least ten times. The CDR3 sequence: CASSKRQGDTEAFF. In DNA, the CDR3 is TGTGCCAGCAGCAAAAGACAGGGTGACACTGAAGCTTTCTTT. V usage is TRBV7-2 and J usage is TRBJ1-1; 7 nucleotides match TRBD1. The CDR3 length is 14 residues. The V segment lost 5 bases and the J segment 3 bases; nucleotides outside the gene matches: 6. Germline V gene sequence: CDR1 SGHTA, CDR2 FQGNSA.

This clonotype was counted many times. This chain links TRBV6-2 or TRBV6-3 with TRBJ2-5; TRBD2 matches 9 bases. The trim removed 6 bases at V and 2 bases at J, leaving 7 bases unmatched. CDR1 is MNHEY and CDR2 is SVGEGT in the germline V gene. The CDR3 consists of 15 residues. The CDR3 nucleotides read TGTGCCAGCAGACGACCGACTAGCGGACAAGAGACCCAGTACTTC. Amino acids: CASRRPTSGQETQYF.

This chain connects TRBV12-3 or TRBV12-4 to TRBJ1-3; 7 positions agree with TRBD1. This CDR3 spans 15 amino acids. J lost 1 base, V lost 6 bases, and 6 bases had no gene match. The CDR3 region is CASSQRQGSGNTIYF. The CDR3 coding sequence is TGTGCCAGCAGCCAGAGACAGGGTTCTGGAAACACCATATATTTT.

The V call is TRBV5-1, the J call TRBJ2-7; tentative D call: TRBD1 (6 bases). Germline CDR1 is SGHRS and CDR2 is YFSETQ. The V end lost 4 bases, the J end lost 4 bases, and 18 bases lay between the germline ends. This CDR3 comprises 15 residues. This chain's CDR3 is CASSPLNGQRYEQYF. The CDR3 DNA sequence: TGCGCCAGCAGCCCCTTAAACGGACAGAGATACGAGCAGTACTTC.